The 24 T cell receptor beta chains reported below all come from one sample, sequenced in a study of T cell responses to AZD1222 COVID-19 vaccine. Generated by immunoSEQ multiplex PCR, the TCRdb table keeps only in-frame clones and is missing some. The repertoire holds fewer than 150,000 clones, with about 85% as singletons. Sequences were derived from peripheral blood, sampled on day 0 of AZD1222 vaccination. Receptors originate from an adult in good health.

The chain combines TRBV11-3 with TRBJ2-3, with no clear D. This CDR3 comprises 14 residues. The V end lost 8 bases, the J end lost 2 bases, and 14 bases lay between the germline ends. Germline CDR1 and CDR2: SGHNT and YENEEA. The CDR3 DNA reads TGTGCCAGCGGGTTAACTCATAACACAGATACGCAGTATTTT. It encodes CASGLTHNTDTQYF.

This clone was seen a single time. The DNA of the CDR3 is TGTGCCAGCAGCTTTGGGCCCGGGGGCATCCAGCCCCAGCATTTT. Translating it yields CASSFGPGGIQPQHF. The chain combines TRBV7-2 with TRBJ1-5; tentative D call: TRBD1 (6 bases). With 3 bases removed from V and 7 bases from J, the gap between germline ends came to 16 bases. CDR3 length equals 15 residues. Germline lookup yields CDR1 SGHTA and CDR2 FQGNSA.

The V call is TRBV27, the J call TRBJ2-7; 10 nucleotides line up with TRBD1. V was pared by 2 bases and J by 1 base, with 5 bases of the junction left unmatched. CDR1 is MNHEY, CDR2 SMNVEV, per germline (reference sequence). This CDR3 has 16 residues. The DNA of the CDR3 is TGTGCCAGCAGTTTACGAGGGACAGGGGCGTCCTACGAGCAGTACTTC. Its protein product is CASSLRGTGASYEQYF.

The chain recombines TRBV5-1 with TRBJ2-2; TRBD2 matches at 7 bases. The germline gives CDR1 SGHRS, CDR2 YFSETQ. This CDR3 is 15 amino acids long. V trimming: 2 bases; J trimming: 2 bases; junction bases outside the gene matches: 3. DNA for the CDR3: TGCGCCAGCAGCTTCCGGGGGGTTAACACCGGGGAGCTGTTTTTT. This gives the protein CASSFRGVNTGELFF. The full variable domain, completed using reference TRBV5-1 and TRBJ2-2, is KAGVTQTPRYLIKTRGQQVTLSCSPISGHRSVSWYQQTPGQGLQFLFEYFSETQRNKGNFPGRFSGRQFSNSRSEMNVSTLELGDSALYLCASSFRGVNTGELFFGEGSRLTVL.

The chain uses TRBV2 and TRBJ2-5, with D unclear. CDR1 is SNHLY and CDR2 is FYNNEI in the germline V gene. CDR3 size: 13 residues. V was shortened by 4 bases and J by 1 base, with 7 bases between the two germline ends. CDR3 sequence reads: CASSAVVQETQYF. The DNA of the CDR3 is TGTGCCAGCAGTGCGGTAGTCCAAGAGACCCAGTACTTC.

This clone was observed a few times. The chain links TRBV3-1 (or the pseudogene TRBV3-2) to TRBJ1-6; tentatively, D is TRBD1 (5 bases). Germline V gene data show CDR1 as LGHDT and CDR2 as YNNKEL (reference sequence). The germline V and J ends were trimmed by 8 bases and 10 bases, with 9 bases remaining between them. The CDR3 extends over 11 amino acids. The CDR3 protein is CASGGDSPLHF. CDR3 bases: TGTGCCAGCGGGGGTGACTCACCCCTCCACTTT.

CDR3 residues: CASSGDRKTYGYTF. CDR3 DNA sequence: TGTGCCAGCAGCGGAGACAGGAAAACCTATGGCTACACCTTC. The chain combines TRBV7-2 with TRBJ1-2, with D maybe TRBD1 (6 bases). V dropped 5 bases and J dropped 4 bases, with 14 bases sitting between them. CDR1 is SGHTA, CDR2 FQGNSA, per germline. The CDR3 contains 14 residues.

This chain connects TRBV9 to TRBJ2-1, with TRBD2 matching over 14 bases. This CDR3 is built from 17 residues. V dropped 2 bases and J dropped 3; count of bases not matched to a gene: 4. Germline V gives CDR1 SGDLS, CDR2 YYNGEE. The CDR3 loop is CASSVTSGGAFYNEQFF. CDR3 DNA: TGTGCCAGCAGCGTGACTAGCGGGGGGGCGTTCTACAATGAGCAGTTCTTC.

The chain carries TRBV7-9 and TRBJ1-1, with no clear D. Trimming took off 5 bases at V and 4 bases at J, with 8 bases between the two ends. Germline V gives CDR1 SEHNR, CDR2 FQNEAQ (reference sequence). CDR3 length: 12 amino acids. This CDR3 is CASSPPITEAFF. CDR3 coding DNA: TGTGCCAGCAGCCCCCCGATCACTGAAGCTTTCTTT.

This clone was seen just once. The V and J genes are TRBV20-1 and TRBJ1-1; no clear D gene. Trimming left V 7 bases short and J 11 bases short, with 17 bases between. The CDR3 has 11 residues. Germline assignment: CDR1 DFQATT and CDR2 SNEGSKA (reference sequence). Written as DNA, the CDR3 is TGCAGTGTCTCAGAGCCCTGGAGGGCTTTCTTT. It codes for CSVSEPWRAFF.

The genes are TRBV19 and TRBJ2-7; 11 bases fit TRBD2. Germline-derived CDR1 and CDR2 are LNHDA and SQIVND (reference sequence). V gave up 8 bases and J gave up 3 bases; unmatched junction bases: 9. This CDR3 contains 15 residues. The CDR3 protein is CASGLPSGGFYEQYF. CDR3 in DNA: TGTGCCAGTGGCCTTCCTAGCGGGGGGTTCTACGAGCAGTACTTC.

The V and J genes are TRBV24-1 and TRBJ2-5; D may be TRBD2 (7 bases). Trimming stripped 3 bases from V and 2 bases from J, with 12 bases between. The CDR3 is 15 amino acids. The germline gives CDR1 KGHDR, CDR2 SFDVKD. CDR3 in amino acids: CATSDPRGAQETQYF. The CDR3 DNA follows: TGTGCCACCAGTGATCCCCGGGGGGCACAAGAGACCCAGTACTTC.

For the CDR3, the DNA is TGTGCCAGCACCGAGGGGGGTTCCGAGCAGTACTTC. It yields the protein CASTEGGSEQYF. The chain joins TRBV12-3 or TRBV12-4 to TRBJ2-7; D may match TRBD1 or TRBD2 (6 bases each). V gave up 7 bases and J gave up 6 bases, with 13 bases separating them. CDR3 length: 12 amino acids.

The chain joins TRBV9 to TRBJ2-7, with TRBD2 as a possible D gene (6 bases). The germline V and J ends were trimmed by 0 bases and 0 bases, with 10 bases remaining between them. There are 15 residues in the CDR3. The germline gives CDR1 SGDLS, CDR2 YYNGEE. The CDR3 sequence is CASSVGGVSSYEQYF. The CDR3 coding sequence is TGTGCCAGCAGCGTAGGCGGGGTTAGCTCCTACGAGCAGTACTTC.

The CDR3 loop reads CASSSRDRDYEQYF. Written as DNA, the CDR3 is TGTGCCAGCAGCTCCCGGGACAGGGACTACGAGCAGTACTTC. The chain links TRBV11-2 to TRBJ2-7, with 9 nucleotides matching TRBD1. Germline trimming cut 4 bases from V and 3 bases from J; bases unmatched to any gene: 4. Germline V lookup: CDR1 SGHAT, CDR2 FQNNGV. The CDR3 is 14 amino acids.

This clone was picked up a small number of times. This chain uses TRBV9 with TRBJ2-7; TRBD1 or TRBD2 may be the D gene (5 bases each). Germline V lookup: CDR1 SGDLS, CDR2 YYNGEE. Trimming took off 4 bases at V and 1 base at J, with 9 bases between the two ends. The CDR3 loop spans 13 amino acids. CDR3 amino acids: CASSPGGSYEQYF. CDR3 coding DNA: TGTGCCAGCAGCCCTGGGGGATCCTACGAGCAGTACTTC.

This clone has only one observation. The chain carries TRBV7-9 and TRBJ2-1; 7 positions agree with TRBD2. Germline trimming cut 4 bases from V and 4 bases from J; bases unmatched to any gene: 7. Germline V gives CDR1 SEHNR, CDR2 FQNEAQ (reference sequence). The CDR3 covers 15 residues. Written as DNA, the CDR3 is TGTGCCAGCAGCTCACCCGGACTAGGTTACAATGAGCAGTTCTTC. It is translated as CASSSPGLGYNEQFF.

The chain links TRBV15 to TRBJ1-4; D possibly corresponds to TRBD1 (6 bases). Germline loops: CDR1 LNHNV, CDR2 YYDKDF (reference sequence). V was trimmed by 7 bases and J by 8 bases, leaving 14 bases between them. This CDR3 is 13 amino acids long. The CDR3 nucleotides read TGTGCCACCAACAGGGAGGGAGGGGAAAAACTGTTTTTT. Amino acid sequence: CATNREGGEKLFF.

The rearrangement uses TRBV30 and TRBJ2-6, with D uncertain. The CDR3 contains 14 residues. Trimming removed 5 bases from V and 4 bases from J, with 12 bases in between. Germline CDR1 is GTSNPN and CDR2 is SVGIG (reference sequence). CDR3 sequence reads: CAWSNWAGANVLTF. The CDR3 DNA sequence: TGTGCCTGGTCTAATTGGGCGGGGGCCAACGTCCTGACTTTC. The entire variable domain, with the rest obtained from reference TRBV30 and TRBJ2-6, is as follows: SQTIHQWPATLVQPVGSPLSLECTVEGTSNPNLYWYRQAAGRGLQLLFYSVGIGQISSEVPQNLSASRPQDRQFILSSKKLLLSDSGFYLCAWSNWAGANVLTFGAGSRLTVL.

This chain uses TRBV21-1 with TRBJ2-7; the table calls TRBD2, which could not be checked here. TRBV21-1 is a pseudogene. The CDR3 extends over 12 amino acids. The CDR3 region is CASSQSPYEQYF. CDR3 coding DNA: TGTGCCAGCAGCCAAAGCCCCTACGAGCAGTACTTC.

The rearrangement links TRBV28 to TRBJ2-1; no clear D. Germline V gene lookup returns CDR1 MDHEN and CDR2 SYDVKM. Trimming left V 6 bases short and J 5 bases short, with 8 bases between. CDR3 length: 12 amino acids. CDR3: CASRMDHNEQFF. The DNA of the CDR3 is TGTGCCAGCAGGATGGACCACAATGAGCAGTTCTTC.

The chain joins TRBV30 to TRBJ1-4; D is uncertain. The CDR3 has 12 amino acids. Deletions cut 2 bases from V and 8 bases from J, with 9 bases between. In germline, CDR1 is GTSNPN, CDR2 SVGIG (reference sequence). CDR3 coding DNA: TGTGCCTGGAGTTTGTCTGGCGAAAAACTGTTTTTT. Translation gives CAWSLSGEKLFF.

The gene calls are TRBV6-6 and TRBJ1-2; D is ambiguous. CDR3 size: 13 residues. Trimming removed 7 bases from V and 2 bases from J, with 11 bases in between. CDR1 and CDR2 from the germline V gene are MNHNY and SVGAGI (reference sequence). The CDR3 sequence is CASTEDLNYGYTF. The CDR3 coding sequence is TGTGCCAGCACCGAGGACTTAAACTATGGCTACACCTTC.

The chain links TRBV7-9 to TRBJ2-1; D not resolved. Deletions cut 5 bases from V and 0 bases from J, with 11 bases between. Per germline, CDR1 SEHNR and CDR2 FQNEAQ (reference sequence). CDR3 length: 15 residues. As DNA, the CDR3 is TGTGCCAGCAGCCCGGATTTGAGCTCCTACAATGAGCAGTTCTTC. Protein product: CASSPDLSSYNEQFF.